This T cell receptor (beta chain) is drawn from a study of radiation and T cells in renal cell carcinoma. Study results and limitations: From baseline, blood top tumor clonotypes peaked at 2 weeks post-radiation.

This CDR3 has 15 residues. Looked up from germline, CDR1 is SGHAT and CDR2 is FQNNGV. V was pared by 5 bases and J by 2 bases, with 8 bases of the junction left unmatched. The method was immunoSEQ multiplex PCR; TCRdb's version includes in-frame clones alone and lacks a portion of them. The sample has some 120,000 clones, around 90% seen once. The time point denotes: blood 2 weeks post-SBRT. Treatment given: 15 Gy SBRT to primary tumor, nephrectomy 4 weeks later. Radiation-treated patients gave blood at baseline, week 2 and week 4. In regard to this clone: What it recognizes is unknown.

The receptor was isolated from a woman in her 70s with renal cell carcinoma. The specimen was blood, collected from a patient whose treatment included radiotherapy and nephrectomy. The chain recombines TRBV11-2 with TRBJ2-7; TRBD1 agrees at 8 bases. For the CDR3, the DNA is TGTGCCAGCAGCCAAGGGACAGGAGGGCCCTACGAGCAGTACTTC. Its protein product is CASSQGTGGPYEQYF.